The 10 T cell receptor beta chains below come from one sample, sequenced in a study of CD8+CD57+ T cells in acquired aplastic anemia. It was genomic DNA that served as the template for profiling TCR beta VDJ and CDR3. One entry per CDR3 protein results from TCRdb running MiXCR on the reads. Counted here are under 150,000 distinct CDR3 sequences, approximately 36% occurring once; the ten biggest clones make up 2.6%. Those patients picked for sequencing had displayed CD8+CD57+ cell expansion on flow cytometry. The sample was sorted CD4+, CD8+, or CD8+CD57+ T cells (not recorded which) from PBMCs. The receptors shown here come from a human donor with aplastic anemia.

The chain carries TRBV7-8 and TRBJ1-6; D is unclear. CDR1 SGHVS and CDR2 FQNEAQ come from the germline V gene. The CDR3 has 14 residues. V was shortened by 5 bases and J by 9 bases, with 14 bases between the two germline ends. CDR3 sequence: CASSIREGGSPLHF. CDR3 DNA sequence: TGTGCCAGCAGCATAAGGGAGGGTGGTTCACCCCTCCACTTT.

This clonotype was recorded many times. The DNA of the CDR3 is TGTGCCAGCATGGTGAGACAGGGTCTGAGGTACGAGCAGTACTTC. Translation gives CASMVRQGLRYEQYF. The chain couples TRBV6-1 to TRBJ2-7; TRBD1 agrees at 7 bases. The germline CDR1 and CDR2 sequences are MNHNS and SASEGT. V dropped 7 bases and J dropped 4; count of bases not matched to a gene: 13. There are 15 residues in the CDR3.

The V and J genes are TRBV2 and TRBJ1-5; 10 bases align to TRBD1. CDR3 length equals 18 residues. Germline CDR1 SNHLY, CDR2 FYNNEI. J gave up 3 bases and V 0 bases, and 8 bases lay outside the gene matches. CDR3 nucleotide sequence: TGTGCCAGCAGTGAAGCGGACAGGGGGGTCAGATACAATCAGCCCCAGCATTTT. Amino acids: CASSEADRGVRYNQPQHF.

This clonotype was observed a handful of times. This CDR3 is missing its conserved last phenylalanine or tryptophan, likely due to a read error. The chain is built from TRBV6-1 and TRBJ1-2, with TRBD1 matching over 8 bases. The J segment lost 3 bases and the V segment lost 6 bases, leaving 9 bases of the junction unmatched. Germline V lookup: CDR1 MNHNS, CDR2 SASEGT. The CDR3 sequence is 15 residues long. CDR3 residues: CASRRTGFSDYGYTS. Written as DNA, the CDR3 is TGTGCCAGCAGAAGGACAGGGTTTAGTGACTATGGCTACACCTCC.

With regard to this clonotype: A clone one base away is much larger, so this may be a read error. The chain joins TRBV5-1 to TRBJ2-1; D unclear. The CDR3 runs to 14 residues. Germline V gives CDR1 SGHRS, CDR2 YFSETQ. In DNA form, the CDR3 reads TGCGCCAGCAGCTTTTCGTCCGAGGTGAATGAGCGGTTCTTC. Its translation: CASSFSSEVNERFF.

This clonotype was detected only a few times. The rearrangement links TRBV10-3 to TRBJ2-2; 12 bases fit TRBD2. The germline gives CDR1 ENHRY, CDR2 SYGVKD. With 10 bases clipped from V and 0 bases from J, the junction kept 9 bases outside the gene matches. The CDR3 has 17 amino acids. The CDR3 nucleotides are TGTGCCAGCACCCCGACTAGCGGGGGACCGAACACCGGGGAGCTGTTTTTT. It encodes CASTPTSGGPNTGELFF.

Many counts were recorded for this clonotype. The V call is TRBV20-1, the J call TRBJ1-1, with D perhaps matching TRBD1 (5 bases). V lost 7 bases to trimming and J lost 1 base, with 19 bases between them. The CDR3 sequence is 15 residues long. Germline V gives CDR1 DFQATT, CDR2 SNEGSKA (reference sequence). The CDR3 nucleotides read TGCAGTGTATTGCAGGGTGGTGCCTGGAACACTGAAGCTTTCTTT. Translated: CSVLQGGAWNTEAFF.

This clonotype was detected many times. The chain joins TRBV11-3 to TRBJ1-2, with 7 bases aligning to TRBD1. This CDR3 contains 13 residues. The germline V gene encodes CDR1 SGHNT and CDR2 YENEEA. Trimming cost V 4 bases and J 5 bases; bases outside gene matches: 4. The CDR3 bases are TGTGCCAGCAGCTCCGCGGGACAGTATGGCTACACCTTC. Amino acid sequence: CASSSAGQYGYTF.

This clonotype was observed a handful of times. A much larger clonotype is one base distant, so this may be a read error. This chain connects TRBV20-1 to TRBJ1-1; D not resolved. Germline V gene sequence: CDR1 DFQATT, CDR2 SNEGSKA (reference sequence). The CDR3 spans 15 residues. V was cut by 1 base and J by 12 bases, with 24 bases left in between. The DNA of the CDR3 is TGCAGTGCTAGAGTTGCCATGGAAGGGTGCCTGGGGACTTTCTTT. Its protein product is CSARVAMEGCLGTFF.

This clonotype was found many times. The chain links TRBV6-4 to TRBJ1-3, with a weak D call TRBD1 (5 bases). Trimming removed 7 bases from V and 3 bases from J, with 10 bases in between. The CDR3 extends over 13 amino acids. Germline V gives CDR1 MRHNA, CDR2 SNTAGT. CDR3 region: CASKQRGGNTIYF. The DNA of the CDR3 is TGTGCCAGCAAACAAAGGGGTGGAAACACCATATATTTT.